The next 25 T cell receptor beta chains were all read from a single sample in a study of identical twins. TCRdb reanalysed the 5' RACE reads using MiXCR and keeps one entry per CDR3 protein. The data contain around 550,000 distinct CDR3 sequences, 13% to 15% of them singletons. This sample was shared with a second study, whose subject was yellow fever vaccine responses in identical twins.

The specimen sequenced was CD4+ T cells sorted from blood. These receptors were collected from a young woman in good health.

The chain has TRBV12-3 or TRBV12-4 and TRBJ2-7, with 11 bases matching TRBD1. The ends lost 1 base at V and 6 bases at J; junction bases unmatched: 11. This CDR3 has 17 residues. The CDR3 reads CASSLVGGTGGPGEQYF. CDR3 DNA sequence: TGTGCCAGCAGTTTAGTGGGCGGGACAGGGGGGCCTGGCGAGCAGTACTTC.

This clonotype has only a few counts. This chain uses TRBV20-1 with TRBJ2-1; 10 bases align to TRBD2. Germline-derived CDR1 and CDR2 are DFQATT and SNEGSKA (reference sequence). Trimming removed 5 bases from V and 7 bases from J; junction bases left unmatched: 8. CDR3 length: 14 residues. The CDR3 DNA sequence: TGCAGTGCTTCCGAGCGGGGGGGCCGTAATGAGCAGTTCTTC. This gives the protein CSASERGGRNEQFF.

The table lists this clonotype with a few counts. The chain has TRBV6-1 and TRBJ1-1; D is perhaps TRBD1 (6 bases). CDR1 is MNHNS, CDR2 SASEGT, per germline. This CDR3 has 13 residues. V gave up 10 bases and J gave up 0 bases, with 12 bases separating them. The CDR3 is CATGTPLNTEAFF. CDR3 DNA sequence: TGTGCCACCGGGACACCCTTGAACACTGAAGCTTTCTTT.

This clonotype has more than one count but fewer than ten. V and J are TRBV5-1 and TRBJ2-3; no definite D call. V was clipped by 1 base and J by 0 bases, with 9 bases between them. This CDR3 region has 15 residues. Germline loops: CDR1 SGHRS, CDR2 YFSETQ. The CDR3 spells CASSLKVTSTDTQYF. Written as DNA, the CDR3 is TGCGCCAGCAGCTTGAAGGTCACTAGCACAGATACGCAGTATTTT. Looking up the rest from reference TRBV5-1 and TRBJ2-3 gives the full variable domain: KAGVTQTPRYLIKTRGQQVTLSCSPISGHRSVSWYQQTPGQGLQFLFEYFSETQRNKGNFPGRFSGRQFSNSRSEMNVSTLELGDSALYLCASSLKVTSTDTQYFGPGTRLTVL.

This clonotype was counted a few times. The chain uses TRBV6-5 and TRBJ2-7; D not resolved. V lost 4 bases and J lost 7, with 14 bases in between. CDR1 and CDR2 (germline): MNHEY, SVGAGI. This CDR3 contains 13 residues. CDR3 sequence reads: CASSSTSVGEQYV. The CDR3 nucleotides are TGTGCCAGCAGTTCAACCTCGGTGGGGGAGCAGTACGTC.

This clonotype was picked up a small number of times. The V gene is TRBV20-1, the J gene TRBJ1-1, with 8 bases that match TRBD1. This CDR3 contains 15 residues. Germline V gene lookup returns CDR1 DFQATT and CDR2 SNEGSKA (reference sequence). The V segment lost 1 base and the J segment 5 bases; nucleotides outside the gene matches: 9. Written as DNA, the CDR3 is TGCAGTGCTAGAGGTCCATCAGGGGGCTTGACTGAAGCTTTCTTT. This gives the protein CSARGPSGGLTEAFF.

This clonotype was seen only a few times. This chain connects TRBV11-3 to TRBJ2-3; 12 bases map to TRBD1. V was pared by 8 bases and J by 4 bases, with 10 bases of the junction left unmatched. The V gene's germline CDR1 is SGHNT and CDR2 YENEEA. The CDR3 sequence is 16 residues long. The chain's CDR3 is CASGPGTGGLADTQYF. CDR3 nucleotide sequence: TGTGCCAGCGGCCCCGGGACAGGGGGCCTGGCAGATACGCAGTATTTT.

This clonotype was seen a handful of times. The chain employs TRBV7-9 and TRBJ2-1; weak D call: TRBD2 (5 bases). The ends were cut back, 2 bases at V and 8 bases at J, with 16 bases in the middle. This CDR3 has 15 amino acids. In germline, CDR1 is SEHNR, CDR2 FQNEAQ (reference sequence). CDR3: CASSLKAVAIDEQFF. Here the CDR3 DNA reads TGTGCCAGCAGCTTAAAAGCGGTCGCGATTGATGAGCAGTTCTTC. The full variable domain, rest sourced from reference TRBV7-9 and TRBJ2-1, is DTGVSQNPRHKITKRGQNVTFRCDPISEHNRLYWYRQTLGQGPEFLTYFQNEAQLEKSRLLSDRFSAERPKGSFSTLEIQRTEQGDSAMYLCASSLKAVAIDEQFFGPGTRLTVL.

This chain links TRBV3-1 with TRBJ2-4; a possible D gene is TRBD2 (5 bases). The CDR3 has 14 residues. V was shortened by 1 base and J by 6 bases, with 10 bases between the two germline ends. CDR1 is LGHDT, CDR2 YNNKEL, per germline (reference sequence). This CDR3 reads CASSQARAGNIQYF. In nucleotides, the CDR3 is TGTGCCAGCAGCCAAGCGCGGGCTGGAAACATTCAGTACTTC.

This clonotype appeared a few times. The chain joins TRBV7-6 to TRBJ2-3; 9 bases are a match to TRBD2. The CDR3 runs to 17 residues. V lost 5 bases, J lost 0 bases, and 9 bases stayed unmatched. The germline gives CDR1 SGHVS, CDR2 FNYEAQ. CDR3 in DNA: TGTGCCAGCAGCCGTCTTAGCGGGGGAGGTAGCACAGATACGCAGTATTTT. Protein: CASSRLSGGGSTDTQYF.

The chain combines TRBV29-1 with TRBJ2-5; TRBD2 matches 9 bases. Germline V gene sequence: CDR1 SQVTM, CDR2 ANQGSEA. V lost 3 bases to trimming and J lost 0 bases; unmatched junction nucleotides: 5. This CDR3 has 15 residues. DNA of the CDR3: TGCAGCGTTGATAGGGCTAGCGGGAACCAAGAGACCCAGTACTTC. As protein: CSVDRASGNQETQYF.

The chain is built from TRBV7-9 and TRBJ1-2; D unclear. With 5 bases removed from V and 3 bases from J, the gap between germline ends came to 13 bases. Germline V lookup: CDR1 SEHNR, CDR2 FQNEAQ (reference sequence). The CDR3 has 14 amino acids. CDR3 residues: CASSRDSEYYGYTF. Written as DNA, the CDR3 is TGTGCCAGCAGCCGTGATTCCGAGTACTATGGCTACACCTTC.

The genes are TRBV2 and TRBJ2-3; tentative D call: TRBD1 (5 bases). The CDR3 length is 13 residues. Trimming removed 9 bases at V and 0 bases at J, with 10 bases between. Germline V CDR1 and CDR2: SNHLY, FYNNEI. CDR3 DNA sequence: TGTGCCAGTACAGGAACTAGCACAGATACGCAGTATTTT. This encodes CASTGTSTDTQYF.

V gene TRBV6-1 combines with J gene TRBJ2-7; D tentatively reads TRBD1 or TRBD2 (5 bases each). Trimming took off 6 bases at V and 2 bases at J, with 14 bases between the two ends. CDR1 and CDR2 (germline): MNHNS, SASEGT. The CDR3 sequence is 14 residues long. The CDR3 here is CASSNRDGPYEQYF. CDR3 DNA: TGTGCCAGCAGCAACCGGGACGGCCCCTACGAGCAGTACTTC.

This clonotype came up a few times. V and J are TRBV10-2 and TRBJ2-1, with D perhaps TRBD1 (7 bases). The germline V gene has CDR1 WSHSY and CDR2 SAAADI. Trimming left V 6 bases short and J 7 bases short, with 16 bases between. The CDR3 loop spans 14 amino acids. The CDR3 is CASSGGQLVNEQFF. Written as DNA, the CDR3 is TGCGCCAGCAGCGGGGGACAGTTGGTGAATGAGCAGTTCTTC.

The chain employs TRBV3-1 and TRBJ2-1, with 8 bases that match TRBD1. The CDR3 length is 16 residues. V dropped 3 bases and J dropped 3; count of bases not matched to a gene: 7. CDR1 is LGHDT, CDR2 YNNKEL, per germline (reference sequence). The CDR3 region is CASSQFQGAIYNEQFF. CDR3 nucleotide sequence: TGTGCCAGCAGCCAGTTTCAGGGGGCGATCTACAATGAGCAGTTCTTC.

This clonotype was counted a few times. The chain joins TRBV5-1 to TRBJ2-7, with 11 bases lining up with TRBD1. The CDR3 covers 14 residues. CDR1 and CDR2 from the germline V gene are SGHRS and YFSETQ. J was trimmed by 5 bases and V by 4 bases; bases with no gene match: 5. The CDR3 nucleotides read TGCGCCAGCAGCCGGGACAGGGGGGTTGACGAGCAGTACTTC. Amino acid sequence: CASSRDRGVDEQYF.

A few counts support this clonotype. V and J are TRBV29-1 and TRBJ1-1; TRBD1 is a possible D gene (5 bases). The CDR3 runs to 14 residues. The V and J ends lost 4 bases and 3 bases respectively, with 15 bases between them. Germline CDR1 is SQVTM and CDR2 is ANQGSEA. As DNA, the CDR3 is TGCAGCGTTGCTTGGGACTGGGGGGACACTGAAGCTTTCTTT. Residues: CSVAWDWGDTEAFF.

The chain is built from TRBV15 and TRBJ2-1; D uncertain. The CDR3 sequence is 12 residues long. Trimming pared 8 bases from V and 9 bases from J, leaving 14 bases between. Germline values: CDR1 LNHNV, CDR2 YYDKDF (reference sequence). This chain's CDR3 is CATSESTREQFF. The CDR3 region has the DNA TGTGCCACCTCGGAGTCTACACGTGAGCAGTTCTTC.

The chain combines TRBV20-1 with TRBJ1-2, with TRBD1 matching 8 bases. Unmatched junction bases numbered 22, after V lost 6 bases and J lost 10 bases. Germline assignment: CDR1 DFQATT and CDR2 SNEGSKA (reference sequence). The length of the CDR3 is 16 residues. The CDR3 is CSAHDGQGFDRGAYTF. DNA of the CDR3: TGCAGTGCCCATGATGGACAGGGCTTCGATAGGGGTGCCTACACCTTC.

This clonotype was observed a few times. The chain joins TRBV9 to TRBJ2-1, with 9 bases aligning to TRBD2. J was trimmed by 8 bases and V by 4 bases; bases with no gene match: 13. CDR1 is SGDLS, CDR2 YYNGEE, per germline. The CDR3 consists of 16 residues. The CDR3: CASSTYSSGAMYEQFF. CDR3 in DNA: TGTGCCAGCAGCACCTACTCTAGCGGGGCTATGTATGAGCAGTTCTTC.

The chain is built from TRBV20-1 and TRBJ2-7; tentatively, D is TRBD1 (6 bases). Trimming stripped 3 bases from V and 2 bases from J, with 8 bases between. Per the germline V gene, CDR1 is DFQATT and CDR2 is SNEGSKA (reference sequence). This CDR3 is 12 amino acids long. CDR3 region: CSASNRAYEQYF. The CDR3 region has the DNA TGCAGTGCTAGTAACAGGGCCTACGAGCAGTACTTC.

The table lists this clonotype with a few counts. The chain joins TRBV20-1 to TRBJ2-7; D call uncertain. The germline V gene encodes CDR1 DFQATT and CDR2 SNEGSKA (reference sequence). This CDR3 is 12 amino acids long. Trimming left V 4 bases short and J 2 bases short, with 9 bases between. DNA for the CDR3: TGCAGTGCTATCAGACACCCCTACGAGCAGTACGTC. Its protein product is CSAIRHPYEQYV.

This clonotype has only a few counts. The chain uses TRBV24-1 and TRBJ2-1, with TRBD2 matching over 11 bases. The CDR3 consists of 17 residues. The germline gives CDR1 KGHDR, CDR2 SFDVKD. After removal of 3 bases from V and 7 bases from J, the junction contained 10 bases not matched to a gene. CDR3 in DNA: TGTGCCACCAGTGATACAAATAGCGGGAGGGCGGGGAATGAGCAGTTCTTC. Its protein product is CATSDTNSGRAGNEQFF.

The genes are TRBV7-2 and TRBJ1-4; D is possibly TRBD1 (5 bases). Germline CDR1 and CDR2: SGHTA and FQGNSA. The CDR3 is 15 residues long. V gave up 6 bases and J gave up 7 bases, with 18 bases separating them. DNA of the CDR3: TGTGCCAGCAGTCATATCGGGGGGTCGGGTGAAAAACTGTTTTTT. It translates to CASSHIGGSGEKLFF.